This TCR beta chain emerged from a study of blood T cell repertoires in COVID-19. Study in general: Samples of COVID-19 (acute and convalescent) were obtained from the United States, Italy and Spain. PBMCs, B-cell-depleted T cells, or T cells provided the cDNA or gDNA that made up the material.

V was trimmed by 11 bases and J by 7 bases, leaving 6 bases between them. The CDR3 is made up of 9 amino acids. Original processing notes: Estimation of nucleated cell counts was performed using reference gene primer amplification. Sequencing was performed with immunoSEQ multiplex PCR; in TCRdb, only in-frame clones are kept and a portion is missing. V and J calls and clone size are given by that table; D and trimming were obtained from the DNA. The table lists tens of thousands of clones, about four fifths of them singletons. The sequenced sample consisted of peripheral blood. The sequence was collected from a woman aged 70-85 years with acute or convalescent COVID-19. The chain employs TRBV23-1 and TRBJ2-4; D gene unclear. TRBV23-1 is flagged as an ORF with uncertain function. CDR3 in amino acids: CAQFNIQYF. The CDR3 nucleotides read TGCGCCCAGTTCAACATTCAGTACTTC.